Many counts were recorded for the clone carrying this T cell receptor beta chain. The antigen remains undetermined. These data are taken from a study of regulatory T cells in long-lasting Graves disease. Study-level findings and limits: Relative to new patients (roughly 970), persistent patients exhibited greater sharing of public clonotypes (around 2,500).

The CDR3 is 14 amino acids. Germline V gives CDR1 SNHLY, CDR2 FYNNEI. The V gene end was trimmed by 7 bases and the J gene end by 3 bases; junction bases not matched to a gene: 6. Time point: newly diagnosed GD, antithyroid drugs for less than 3 months. Construction of the TCR library relied on RNA isolated from PBMCs. Arm-PCR of CDR3 regions and iRepertoire HTBI primers were the basis on which TCR beta libraries were built. In the study's own analysis: The samples yielded approximately 62 TRBV and 14 TRBJ segments. TCRdb re-called the multiplex PCR reads through MiXCR, storing one row per CDR3 protein. The V and J calls shown here were made by TCRdb, not taken from the authors' results. Among about 400,000 distinct CDR3 sequences, 14% to 15% were seen once, and the ten largest hold approximately 7.6%. Another study also made use of these data, one on T cells in Graves' hyperthyroidism and ophthalmopathy. From that report: The HTBI primer set was used in a first-round RT-PCR of the TCR CDR3. Ophthalmopathy and stable hyperthyroidism were separated by a 13 V-J model.

The V and J genes are TRBV2 and TRBJ1-5; 7 nucleotides align to TRBD1. The sequence was collected from a woman aged 35 to 49 with Graves disease. Sample: peripheral blood mononuclear cells (PBMCs), taken at new diagnosis, from a patient treated with antithyroid drugs. The CDR3 DNA follows: TGTGCCAGCAAGGGGACAGAGATCAATCAGCCCCAGCATTTT. Amino acid sequence: CASKGTEINQPQHF.